One T cell receptor beta chain is described in this entry. The data were obtained in a study of blood T cell repertoires in COVID-19. The J segment lost 1 base and the V segment lost 9 bases, leaving 8 bases of the junction unmatched. The CDR3 covers 15 residues. The germline V gene has CDR1 KGHDR and CDR2 SFDVKD. Original processing notes: Nucleated cell counts were estimated from reference gene primer amplification. Clones were read by immunoSEQ multiplex PCR, and TCRdb kept only the in-frame ones, dropping some. The V and J calls and clone size were taken over from that table, and D and trimming were inferred from the DNA. The sample records roughly 54,000 clones, roughly nine tenths being singletons.

Sequenced sample: peripheral blood. The clonotype originates from a woman aged 60-75 years with active or convalescent COVID-19. The chain uses TRBV24-1 and TRBJ1-3, with 7 positions matching TRBD1. This CDR3 reads CATDPTGYSGNTIYF. CDR3 coding DNA: TGTGCCACCGATCCGACAGGGTATTCTGGAAACACCATATATTTT.